This TCR beta chain came from a study of control samples from healthy donors and cancer patients. TCRdb's copy holds only in-frame clones and misses some; the assay was immunoSEQ multiplex PCR. The profile shows approximately 90,000 clones, around four fifths of them singletons. The CDR3 contains 15 residues. Trimming cost V 5 bases and J 1 base; bases outside gene matches: 7. CDR1 and CDR2 from the germline V gene are MNHEY and SMNVEV (reference sequence). The sequenced sample consisted of blood. The chain recombines TRBV27 with TRBJ1-1; 7 nucleotides align to TRBD1. This TCR was sampled from a man in his thirties or forties in good health. CDR3 residues: CASSPLDRSNTEAFF. CDR3 DNA: TGTGCCAGCAGTCCGTTGGACAGGTCGAACACTGAAGCTTTCTTT.